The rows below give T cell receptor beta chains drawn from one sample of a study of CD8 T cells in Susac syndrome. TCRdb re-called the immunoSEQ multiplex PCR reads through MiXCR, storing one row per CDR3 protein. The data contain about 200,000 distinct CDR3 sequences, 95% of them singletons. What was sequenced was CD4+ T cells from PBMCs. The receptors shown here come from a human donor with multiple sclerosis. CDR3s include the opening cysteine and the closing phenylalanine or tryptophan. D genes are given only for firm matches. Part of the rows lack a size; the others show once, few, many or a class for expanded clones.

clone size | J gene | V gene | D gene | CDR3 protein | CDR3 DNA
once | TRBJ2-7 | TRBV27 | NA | CASTPLGGPQGNEQYF | TGTGCCAGCACGCCTCTGGGAGGGCCACAGGGGAACGAGCAGTACTTC
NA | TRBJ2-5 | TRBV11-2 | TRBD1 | CASSLRPRGETQYF | TGTGCCAGCAGCTTACGGCCCAGGGGGGAGACCCAGTACTTC
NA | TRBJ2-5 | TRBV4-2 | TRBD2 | CASSQETGGRRETQYF | TGTGCCAGCAGCCAAGAAACGGGGGGGCGGAGAGAGACCCAGTACTTC
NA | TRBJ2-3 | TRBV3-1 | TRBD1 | CASSQASLSGQGTDTQYF | TGTGCCAGCAGCCAAGCTTCACTAAGCGGACAGGGGACAGATACGCAGTATTTT
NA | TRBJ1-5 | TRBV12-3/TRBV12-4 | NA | CASSAGNGNQPQHF | TGTGCCAGCAGTGCCGGGAATGGCAATCAGCCCCAGCATTTT
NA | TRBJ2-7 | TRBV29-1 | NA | CGVEAVQGSYEQYF | TGCGGCGTCGAGGCCGTCCAGGGCTCCTACGAGCAGTACTTC
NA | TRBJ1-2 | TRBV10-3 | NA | CAISPWGEGDGYTF | TGTGCCATCAGTCCCTGGGGGGAGGGAGATGGCTACACCTTC
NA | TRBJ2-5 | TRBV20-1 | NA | CSAGRGAQETQYF | TGCAGTGCCGGCAGGGGGGCACAAGAGACCCAGTACTTC
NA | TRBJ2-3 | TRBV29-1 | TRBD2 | CSVEIPSGGLTDTQYF | TGCAGCGTTGAAATCCCTAGCGGGGGGCTCACAGATACGCAGTATTTT
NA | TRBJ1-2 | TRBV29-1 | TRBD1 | CSVDRGQGGYTF | TGCAGCGTGGACAGGGGGCAGGGTGGCTACACCTTC
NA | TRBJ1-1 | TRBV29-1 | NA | CSVVLQGNIMNTEAFF | TGCAGCGTTGTCTTGCAGGGCAACATAATGAACACTGAAGCTTTCTTT
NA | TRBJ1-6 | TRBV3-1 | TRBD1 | CASSATGAPNSPLHF | TGTGCCAGCAGCGCGACAGGGGCCCCAAATTCACCCCTCCACTTT
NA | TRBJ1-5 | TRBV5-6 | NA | CASSSGLSNQPQHF | TGTGCCAGCAGCTCGGGCCTCAGCAATCAGCCCCAGCATTTT